Described below is a single T cell receptor (beta chain) sequence and its context. One end of the junction varies from germline; a read error may be responsible. This specimen comes from a study of blood T cell repertoires in COVID-19. The germline CDR1 and CDR2 sequences are MNHEY and SMNVEV (reference sequence). The CDR3 contains 14 residues. Profiled with immunoSEQ multiplex PCR; TCRdb holds only in-frame clones, not every one. The table includes roughly 220,000 clones, more than 70% detected once. Each participant's cohort was designated according to participant-reported clinical history. This chain joins TRBV27 and TRBJ2-1; TRBD2 matches at 8 bases. The material sequenced was PBMCs or T cells enriched from blood (not recorded which). The TCR was taken from a man younger than 40 with acute COVID-19. DNA of the CDR3: TGTGCCGGCAGTCGACGACTAGCGACGAATGAGCAGTTCTTC. Amino acid sequence: CAGSRRLATNEQFF.